This T cell receptor (beta chain) comes out of a study of cytomegalovirus exposure and HLA in healthy donors. Study-wide points: High sensitivity and specificity were reportedly achieved when the classifier diagnosed cytomegalovirus status. Most TCRs appeared rarely, but some public TCRs recurred in many donors. The study designated 150 to 200 TCR beta chains cytomegalovirus-associated.

Data came from immunoSEQ multiplex PCR; TCRdb stores just in-frame clones and leaves some out. This repertoire shows about 88,000 clones, roughly 84% found once; its top ten account for about 12%. It was the roughly 110-subject validation cohort, separate from the roughly 700-subject first cohort, to which the donors belonged. As to this clone: The antigen remains undetermined.

From germline, CDR1 is LGHNA and CDR2 YNFKEQ. The CDR3 is made up of 15 amino acids. Trimming stripped 2 bases from V and 5 bases from J, with 14 bases between. This receptor was taken from a woman aged 18 to 35 in good health and CMV-seropositive. Sequencing used PBMCs. The chain couples TRBV4-2 to TRBJ2-3; no firm D call. This chain's CDR3 is CASSQTGRPRDTQYF. CDR3 in DNA: TGTGCCAGCAGCCAAACCGGTCGCCCACGAGATACGCAGTATTTT.